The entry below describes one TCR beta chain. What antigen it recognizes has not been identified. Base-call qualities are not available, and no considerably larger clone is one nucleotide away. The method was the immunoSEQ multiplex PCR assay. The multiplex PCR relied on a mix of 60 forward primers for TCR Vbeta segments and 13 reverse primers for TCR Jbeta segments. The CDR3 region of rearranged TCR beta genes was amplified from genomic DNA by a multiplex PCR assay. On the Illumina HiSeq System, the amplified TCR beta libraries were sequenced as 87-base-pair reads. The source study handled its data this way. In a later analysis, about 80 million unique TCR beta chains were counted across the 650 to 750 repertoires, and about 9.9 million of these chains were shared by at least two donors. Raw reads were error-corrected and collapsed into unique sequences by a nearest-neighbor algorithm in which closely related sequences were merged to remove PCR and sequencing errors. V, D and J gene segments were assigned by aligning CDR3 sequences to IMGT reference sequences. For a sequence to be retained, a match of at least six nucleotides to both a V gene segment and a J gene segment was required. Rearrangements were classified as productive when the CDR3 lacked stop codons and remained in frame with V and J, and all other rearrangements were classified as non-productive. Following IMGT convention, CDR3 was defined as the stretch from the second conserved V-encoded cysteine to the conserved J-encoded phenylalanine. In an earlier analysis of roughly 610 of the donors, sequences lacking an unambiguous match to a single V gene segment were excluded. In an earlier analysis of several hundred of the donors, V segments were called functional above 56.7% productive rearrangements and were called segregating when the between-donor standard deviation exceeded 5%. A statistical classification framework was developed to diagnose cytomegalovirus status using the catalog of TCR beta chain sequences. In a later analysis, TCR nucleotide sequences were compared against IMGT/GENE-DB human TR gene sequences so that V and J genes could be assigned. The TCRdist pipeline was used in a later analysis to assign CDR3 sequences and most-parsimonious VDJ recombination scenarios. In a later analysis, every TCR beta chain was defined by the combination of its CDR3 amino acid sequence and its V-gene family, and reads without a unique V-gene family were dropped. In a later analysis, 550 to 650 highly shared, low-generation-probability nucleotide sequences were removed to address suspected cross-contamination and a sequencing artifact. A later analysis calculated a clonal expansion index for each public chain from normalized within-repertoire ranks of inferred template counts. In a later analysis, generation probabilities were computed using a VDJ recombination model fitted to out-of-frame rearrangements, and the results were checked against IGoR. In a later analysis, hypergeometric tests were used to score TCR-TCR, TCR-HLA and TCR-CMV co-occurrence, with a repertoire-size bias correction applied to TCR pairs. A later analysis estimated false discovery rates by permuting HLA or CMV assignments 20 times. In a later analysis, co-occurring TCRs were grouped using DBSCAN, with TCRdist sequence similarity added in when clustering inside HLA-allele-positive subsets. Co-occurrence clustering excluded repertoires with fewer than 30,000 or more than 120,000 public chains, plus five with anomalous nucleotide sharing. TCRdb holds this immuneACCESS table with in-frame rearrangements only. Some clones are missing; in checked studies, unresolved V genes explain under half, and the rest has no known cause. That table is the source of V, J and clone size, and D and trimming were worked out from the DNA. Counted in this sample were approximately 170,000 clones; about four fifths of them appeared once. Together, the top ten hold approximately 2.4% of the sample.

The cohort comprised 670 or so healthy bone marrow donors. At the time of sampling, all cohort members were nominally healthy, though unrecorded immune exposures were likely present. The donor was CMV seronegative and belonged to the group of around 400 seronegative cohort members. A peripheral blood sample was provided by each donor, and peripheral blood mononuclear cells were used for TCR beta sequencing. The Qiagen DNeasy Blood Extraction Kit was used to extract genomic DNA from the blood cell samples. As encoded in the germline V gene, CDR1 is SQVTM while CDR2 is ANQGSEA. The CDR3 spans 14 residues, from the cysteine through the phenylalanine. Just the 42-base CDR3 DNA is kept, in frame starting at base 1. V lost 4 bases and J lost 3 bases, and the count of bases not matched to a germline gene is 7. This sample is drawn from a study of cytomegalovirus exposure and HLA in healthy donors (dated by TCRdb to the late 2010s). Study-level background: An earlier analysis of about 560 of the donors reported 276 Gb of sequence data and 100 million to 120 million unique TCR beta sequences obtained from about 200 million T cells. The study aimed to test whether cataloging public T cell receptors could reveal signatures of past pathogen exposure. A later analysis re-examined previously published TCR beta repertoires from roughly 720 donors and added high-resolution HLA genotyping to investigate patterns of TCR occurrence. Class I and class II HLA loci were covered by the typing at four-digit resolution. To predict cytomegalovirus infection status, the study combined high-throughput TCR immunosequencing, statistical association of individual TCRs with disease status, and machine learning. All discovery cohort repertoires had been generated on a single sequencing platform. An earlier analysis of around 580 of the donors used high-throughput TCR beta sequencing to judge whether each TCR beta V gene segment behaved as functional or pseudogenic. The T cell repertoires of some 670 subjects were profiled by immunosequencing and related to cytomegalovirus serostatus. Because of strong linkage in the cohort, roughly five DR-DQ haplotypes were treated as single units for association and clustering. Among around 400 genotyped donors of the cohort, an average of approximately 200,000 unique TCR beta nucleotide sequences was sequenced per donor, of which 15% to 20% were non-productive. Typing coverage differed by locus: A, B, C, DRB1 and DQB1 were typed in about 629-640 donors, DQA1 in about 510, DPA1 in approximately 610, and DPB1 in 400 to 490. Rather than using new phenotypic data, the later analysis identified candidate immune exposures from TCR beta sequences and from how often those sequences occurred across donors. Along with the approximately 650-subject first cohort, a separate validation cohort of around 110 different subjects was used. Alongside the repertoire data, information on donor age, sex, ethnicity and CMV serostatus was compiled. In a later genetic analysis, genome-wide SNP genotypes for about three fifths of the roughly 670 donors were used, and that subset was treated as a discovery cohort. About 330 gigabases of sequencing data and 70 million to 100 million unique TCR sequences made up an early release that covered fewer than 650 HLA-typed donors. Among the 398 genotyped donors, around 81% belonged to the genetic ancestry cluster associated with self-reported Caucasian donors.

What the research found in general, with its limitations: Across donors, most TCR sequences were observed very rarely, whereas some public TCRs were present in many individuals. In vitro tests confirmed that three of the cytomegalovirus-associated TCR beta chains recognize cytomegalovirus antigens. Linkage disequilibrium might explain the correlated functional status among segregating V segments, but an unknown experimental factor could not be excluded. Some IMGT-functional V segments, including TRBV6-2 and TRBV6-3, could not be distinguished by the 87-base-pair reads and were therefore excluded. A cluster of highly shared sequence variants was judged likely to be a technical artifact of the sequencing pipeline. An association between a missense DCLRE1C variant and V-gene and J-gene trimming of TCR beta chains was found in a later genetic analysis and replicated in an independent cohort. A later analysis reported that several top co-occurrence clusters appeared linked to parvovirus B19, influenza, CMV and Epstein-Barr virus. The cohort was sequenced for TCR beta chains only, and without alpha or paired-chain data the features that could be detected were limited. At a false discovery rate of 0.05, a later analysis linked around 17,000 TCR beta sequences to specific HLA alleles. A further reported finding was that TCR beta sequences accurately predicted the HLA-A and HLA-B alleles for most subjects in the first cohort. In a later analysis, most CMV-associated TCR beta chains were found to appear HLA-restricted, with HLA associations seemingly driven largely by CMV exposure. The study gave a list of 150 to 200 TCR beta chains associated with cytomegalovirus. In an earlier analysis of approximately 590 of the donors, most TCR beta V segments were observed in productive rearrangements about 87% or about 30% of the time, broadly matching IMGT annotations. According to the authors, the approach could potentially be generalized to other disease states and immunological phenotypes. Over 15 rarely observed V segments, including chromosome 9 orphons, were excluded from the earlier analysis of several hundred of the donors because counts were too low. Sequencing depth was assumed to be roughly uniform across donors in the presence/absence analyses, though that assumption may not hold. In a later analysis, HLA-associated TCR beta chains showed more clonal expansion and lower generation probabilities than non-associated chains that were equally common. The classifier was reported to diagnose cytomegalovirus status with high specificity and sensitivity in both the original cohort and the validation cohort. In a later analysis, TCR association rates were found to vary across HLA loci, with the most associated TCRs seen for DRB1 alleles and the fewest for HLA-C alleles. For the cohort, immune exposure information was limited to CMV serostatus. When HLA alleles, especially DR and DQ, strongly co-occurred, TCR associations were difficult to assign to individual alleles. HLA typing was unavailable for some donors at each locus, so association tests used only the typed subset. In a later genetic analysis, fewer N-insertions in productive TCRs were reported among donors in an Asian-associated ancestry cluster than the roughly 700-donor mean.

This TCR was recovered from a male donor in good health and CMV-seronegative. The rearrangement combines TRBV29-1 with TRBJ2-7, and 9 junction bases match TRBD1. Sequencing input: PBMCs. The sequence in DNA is TGCAGCGTTGCAGGGGGACAGGGTATCTACGAGCAGTACTTC. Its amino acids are CSVAGGQGIYEQYF.